This TCR beta chain emerged from a study of response to subunit inactivated influenza vaccine. Study-wide findings and caveats: Few new T cells, the authors suggested, are recruited by each seasonal influenza vaccination.

This clonotype turned up a few times. Its antigen is not known. Trimming left V 5 bases short and J 1 base short, with 12 bases between. The CDR3 has 14 amino acids. Germline V gene lookup returns CDR1 SGHTA and CDR2 FQGNSA. TCRdb independently ran MiXCR on the RT-PCR reads; one entry per CDR3 protein. Found here are just under 550,000 distinct CDR3 sequences, less than 25% of them singletons; the top ten hold 2.5% to 3%. These data were likewise used in another study, on T cells expressing NK-cell markers. Per that paper: Libraries used 5'RACE template switching adding universal primer site and UMIs. It was sorted CD3+CD56+NKG2C+, CD3+CD56+NKG2C- and CD3+CD56-NKG2C+ T cells that supplied the TCR beta repertoires. Among the eight sequenced donors, seven tested HCMV-seropositive and one tested seronegative.

Material: CD4+ T cells sorted from PBMCs, obtained approximately 13 days after vaccination. V and J are TRBV7-2 and TRBJ2-7; possibly TRBD1 for D (6 bases). This TCR was sampled from a man between 50 and 59 years old who received an inactivated influenza vaccine. The CDR3 DNA is TGTGCCAGCAGCCACGGACAGAGATCCTACGAGCAGTACTTC. This codes for CASSHGQRSYEQYF.